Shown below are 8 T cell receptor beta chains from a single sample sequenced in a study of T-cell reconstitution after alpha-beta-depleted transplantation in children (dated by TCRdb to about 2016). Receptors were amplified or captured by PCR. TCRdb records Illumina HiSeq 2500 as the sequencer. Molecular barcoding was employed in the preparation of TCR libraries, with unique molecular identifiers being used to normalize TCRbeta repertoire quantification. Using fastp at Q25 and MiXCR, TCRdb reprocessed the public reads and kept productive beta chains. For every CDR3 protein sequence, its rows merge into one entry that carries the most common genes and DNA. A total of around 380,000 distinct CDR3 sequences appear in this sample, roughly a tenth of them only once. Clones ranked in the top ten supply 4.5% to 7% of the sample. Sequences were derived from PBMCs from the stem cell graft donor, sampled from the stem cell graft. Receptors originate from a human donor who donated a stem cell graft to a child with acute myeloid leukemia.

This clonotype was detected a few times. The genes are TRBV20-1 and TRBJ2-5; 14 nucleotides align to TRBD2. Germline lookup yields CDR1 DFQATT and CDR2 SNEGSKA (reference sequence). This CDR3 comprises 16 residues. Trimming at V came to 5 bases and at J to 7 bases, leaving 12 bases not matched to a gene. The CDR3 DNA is TGCAGTGCTGCGACTAGCGGGAGGGCCGGGTGGGGGACCCAGTACTTC. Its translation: CSAATSGRAGWGTQYF.

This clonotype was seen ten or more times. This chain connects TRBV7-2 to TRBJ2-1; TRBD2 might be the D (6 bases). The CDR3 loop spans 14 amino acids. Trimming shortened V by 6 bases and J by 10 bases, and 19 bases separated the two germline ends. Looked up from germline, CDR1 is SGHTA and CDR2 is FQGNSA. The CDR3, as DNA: TGTGCCAGCAGTTCCGACTCAACTGCGGGGGAGCAGTTCTTC. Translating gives CASSSDSTAGEQFF.

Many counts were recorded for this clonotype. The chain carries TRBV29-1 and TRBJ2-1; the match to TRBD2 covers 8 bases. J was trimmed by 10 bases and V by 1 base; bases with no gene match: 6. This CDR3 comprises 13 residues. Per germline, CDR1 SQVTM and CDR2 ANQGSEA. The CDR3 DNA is TGCAGCGTTGAAGTGGTTAGCGGGAACGAGCAGTTCTTC. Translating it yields CSVEVVSGNEQFF.

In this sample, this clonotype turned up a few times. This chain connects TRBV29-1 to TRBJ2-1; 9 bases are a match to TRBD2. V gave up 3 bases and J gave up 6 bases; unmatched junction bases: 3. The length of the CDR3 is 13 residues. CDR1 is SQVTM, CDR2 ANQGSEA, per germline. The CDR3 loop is CSVERGGLNEQFF. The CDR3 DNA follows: TGCAGCGTTGAGCGGGGGGGCCTCAATGAGCAGTTCTTC.

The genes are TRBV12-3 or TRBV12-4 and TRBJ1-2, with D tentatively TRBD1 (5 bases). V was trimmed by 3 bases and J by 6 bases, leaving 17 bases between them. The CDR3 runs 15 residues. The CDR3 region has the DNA TGTGCCAGCAGTTTGGGGCAGGGAGGAATGGATGGCTACACCTTC. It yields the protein CASSLGQGGMDGYTF.

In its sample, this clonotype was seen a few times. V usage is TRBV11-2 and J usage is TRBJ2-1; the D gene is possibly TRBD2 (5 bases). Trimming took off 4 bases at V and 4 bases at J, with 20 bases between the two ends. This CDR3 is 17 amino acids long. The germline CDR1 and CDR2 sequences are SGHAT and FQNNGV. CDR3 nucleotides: TGTGCCAGCAGCTCATTAGGAGGTACGGTTACATACAATGAGCAGTTCTTC. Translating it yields CASSSLGGTVTYNEQFF.

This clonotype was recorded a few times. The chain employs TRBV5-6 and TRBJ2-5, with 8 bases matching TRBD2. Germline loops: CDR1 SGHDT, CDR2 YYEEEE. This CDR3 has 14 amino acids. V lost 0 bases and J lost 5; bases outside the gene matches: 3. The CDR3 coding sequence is TGTGCCAGCAGCTTGGTCAGCGGGAGTGAGACCCAGTACTTC. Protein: CASSLVSGSETQYF.

Here the CDR3 DNA reads TGCAGCGTTGAGGCCAGGGAAGACTATGGCTACACCTTC. This codes for CSVEAREDYGYTF. V and J are TRBV29-1 and TRBJ1-2; TRBD1 is a possible D gene (5 bases). In germline, CDR1 is SQVTM, CDR2 ANQGSEA. The CDR3 covers 13 residues. The germline V and J ends were trimmed by 3 bases and 3 bases, with 11 bases remaining between them. Full variable domain (outside the CDR3, taken from reference TRBV29-1 and TRBJ1-2): SAVISQKPSRDICQRGTSLTIQCQVDSQVTMMFWYRQQPGQSLTLIATANQGSEATYESGFVIDKFPISRPNLTFSTLTVSNMSPEDSSIYLCSVEAREDYGYTFGSGTRLTVV.